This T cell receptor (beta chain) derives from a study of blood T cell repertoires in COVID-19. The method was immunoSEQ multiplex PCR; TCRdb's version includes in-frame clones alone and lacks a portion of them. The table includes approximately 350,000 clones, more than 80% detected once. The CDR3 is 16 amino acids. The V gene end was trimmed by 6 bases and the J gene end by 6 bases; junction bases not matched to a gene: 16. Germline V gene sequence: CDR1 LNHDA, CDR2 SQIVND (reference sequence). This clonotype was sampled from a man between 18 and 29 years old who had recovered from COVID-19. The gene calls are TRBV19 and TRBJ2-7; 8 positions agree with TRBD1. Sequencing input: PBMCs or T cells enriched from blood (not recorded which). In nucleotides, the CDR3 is TGTGCCAGTAGCCGCGCCGACTCGGACAGGGCCCGCGAGCAGTACTTC. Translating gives CASSRADSDRAREQYF.